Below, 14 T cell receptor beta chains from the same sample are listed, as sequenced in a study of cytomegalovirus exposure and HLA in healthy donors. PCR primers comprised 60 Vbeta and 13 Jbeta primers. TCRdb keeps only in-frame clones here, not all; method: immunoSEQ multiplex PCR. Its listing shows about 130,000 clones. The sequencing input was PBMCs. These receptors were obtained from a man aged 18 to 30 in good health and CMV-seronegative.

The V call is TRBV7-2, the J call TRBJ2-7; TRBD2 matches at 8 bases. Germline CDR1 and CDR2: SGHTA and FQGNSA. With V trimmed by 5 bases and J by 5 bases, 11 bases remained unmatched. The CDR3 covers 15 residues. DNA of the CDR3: TGTGCCAGCAGCCCCGGAGGCGGACTAGCCCACGAGCAGTACTTC. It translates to CASSPGGGLAHEQYF.

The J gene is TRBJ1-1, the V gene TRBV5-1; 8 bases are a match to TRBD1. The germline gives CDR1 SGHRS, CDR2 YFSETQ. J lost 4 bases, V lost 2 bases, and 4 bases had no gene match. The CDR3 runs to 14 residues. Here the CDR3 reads CASSFTGGTTEAFF. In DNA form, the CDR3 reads TGCGCCAGCAGCTTCACAGGGGGGACCACTGAAGCTTTCTTT.

Written as DNA, the CDR3 is TGTGCCACCCAACAAACCCAGGGTCAGCCCCAGCATTTT. Its protein product is CATQQTQGQPQHF. This chain joins TRBV6-1 and TRBJ1-5; weak D call: TRBD1 (5 bases). Trimming took off 10 bases at V and 6 bases at J, with 16 bases between the two ends. CDR1 MNHNS and CDR2 SASEGT come from the germline V gene. The CDR3 consists of 13 residues.

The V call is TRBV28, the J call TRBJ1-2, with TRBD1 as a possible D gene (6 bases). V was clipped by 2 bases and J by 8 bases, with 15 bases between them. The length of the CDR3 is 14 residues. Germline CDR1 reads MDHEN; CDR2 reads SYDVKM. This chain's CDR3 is CASSLQGLERGYTF. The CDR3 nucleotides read TGTGCCAGCAGTTTACAGGGGCTGGAAAGGGGCTACACCTTC.

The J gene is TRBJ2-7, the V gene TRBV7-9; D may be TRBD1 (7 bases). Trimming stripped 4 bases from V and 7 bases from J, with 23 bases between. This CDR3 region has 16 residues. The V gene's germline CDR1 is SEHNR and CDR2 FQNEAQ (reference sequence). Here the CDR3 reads CASSSLGRQGSGEQYF. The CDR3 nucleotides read TGTGCCAGCAGCTCCCTTGGGCGACAGGGAAGCGGGGAGCAGTACTTC.

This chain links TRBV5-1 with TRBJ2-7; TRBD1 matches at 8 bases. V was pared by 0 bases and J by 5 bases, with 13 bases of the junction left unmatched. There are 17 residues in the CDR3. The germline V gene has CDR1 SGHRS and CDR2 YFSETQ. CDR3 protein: CASSLAGLRGRDHEQYF. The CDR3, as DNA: TGCGCCAGCAGCTTGGCCGGCCTCAGGGGGCGCGACCACGAGCAGTACTTC.

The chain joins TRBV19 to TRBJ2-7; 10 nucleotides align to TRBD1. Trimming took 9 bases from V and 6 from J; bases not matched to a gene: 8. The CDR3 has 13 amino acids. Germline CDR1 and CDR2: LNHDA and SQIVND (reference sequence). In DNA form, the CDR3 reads TGTGCCAGCCGGGACAGGGGCTCGATCGAGCAGTACTTC. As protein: CASRDRGSIEQYF. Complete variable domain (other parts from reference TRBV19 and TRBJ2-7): DGGITQSPKYLFRKEGQNVTLSCEQNLNHDAMYWYRQDPGQGLRLIYYSQIVNDFQKGDIAEGYSVSREKKESFPLTVTSAQKNPTAFYLCASRDRGSIEQYFGPGTRLTVT.

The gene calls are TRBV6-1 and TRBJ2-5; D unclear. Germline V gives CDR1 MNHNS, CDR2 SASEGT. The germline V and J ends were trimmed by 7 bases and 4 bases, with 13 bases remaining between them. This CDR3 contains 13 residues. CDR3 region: CASIRTGLETQYF. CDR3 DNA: TGTGCCAGCATCCGAACCGGGTTAGAGACCCAGTACTTC.

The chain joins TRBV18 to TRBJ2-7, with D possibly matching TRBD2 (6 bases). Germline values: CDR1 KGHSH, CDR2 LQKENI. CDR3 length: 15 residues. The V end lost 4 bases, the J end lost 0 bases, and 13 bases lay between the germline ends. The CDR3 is CASSQPGLLSYEQYF. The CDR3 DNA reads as TGTGCCAGCTCACAGCCGGGACTCCTCTCCTACGAGCAGTACTTC. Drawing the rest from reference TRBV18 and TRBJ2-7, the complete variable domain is NAGVMQNPRHLVRRRGQEARLRCSPMKGHSHVYWYRQLPEEGLKFMVYLQKENIIDESGMPKERFSAEFPKEGPSILRIQQVVRGDSAAYFCASSQPGLLSYEQYFGPGTRLTVT.

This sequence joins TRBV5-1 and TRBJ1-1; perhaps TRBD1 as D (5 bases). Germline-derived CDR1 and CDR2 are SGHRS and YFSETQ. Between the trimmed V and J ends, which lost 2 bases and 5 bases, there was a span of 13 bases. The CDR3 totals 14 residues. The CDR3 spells CASSFWGRDTEAFF. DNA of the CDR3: TGCGCCAGCAGCTTCTGGGGGAGGGATACTGAAGCTTTCTTT.

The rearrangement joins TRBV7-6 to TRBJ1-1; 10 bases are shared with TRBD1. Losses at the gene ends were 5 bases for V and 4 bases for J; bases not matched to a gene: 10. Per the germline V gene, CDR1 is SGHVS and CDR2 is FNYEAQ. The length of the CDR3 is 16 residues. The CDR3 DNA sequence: TGTGCCAGCAGCCTAAACCCGACAGGGGGCGGCACTGAAGCTTTCTTT. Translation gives CASSLNPTGGGTEAFF.

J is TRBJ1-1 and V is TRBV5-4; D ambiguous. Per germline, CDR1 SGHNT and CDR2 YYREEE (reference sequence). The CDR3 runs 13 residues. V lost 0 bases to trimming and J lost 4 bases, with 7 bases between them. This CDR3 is CASSLAEGTEAFF. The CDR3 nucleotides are TGTGCCAGCAGCTTGGCCGAGGGCACTGAAGCTTTCTTT.

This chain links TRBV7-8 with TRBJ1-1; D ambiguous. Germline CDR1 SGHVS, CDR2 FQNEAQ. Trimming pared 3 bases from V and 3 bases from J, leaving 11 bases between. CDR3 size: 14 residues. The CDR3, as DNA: TGTGCCAGCAGCTTTCGGCGGAGGGACACTGAAGCTTTCTTT. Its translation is CASSFRRRDTEAFF.

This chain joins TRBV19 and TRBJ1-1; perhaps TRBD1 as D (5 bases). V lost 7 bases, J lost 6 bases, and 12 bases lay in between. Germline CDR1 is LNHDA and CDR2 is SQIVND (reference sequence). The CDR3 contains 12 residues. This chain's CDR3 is CASIRGPSEAFF. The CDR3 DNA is TGTGCCAGTATTAGGGGCCCTTCTGAAGCTTTCTTT.